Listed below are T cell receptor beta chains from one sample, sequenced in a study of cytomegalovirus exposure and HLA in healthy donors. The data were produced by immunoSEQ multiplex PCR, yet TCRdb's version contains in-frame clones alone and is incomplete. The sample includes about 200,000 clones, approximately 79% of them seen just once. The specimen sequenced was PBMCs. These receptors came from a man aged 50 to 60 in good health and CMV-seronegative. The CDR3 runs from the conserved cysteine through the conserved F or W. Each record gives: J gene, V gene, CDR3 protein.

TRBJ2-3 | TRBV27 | CASSLELAGGPTDTQYF
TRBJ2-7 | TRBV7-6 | CASSPTSGSLGEQYF
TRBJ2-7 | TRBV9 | CASSVGGRAGYEQYF
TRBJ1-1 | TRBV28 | CASTGVNTEAFF
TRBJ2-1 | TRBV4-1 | CASSRGREGSYNEQFF
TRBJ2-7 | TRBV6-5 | CASSYGGTSTYEQYF
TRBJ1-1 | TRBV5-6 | CASSFDTGGMFTEAFF
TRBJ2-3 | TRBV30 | CAWSGSGRGTDTQYF
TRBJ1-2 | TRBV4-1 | CASSQEGTGPIGNGYTF
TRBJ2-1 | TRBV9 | CASSVVRSGARYNEQFF